This T cell receptor beta chain was identified in a study of OX40 agonist ivuxolimab in advanced cancers. Profiled with immunoSEQ multiplex PCR; TCRdb holds only in-frame clones, not every one. The sample yields 80,000 or so clones, around 83% seen once. V was shortened by 5 bases and J by 4 bases, with 11 bases between the two germline ends. Per the germline V gene, CDR1 is LGHNA and CDR2 is YNFKEQ. The CDR3 totals 13 residues. The TCR was taken from an adult with an advanced solid tumor such as melanoma, head and neck, liver or kidney cancer. The chain carries TRBV4-2 and TRBJ1-1, with a weak D call TRBD1 (5 bases). The material sequenced was CD4+ or CD8+ T cells sorted from blood, taken in a trial of the OX40 agonist ivuxolimab. This CDR3 is CASSVPGSTEAFF. The DNA of the CDR3 is TGTGCCAGCAGCGTCCCAGGGAGCACTGAAGCTTTCTTT.